The 4 T cell receptor beta chains below come from one sample, sequenced in a study of shared clonotypes between healthy human individuals (dated by TCRdb to 2019 to 2021). Receptor amplification or capture employed the immunoSEQ multiplex PCR assay. In its TCRdb copy, this immuneACCESS table keeps in-frame sequences only and misses some clones. Where compared with another copy, unresolved V genes explain less than half of these, and the others have no known cause. The sample table holds approximately 940,000 clones, of which roughly 72% were seen once. Of the sample, 1.5% falls within the top ten clones. The specimen sequenced was memory CD4+ T cells sorted from blood. The sample's cell subset or site, from its label and the paper: CD45RA-negative fraction. These receptors were collected from a young man in good health.

The sample holds a few counts of this clone. The chain joins TRBV5-1 to TRBJ2-2; a weak D match, TRBD2 (6 bases). The V end was cut by 4 bases, the J end by 3 bases, with 13 bases between. In germline, CDR1 is SGHRS, CDR2 YFSETQ. This CDR3 has 15 amino acids. The CDR3 protein is CASSPTGLYTGELFF. CDR3 nucleotides: TGCGCCAGCAGCCCCACGGGACTCTACACCGGGGAGCTGTTTTTT.

The chain joins TRBV5-4 to TRBJ2-2; 12 bases align to TRBD2. CDR1 is SGHNT, CDR2 YYREEE, per germline (reference sequence). The CDR3 sequence is 17 residues long. The V and J ends lost 2 bases and 7 bases, in that order; junction bases with no gene match: 9. The CDR3 nucleotides are TGTGCCAGCAGCTTAGCTAGCGGGAGGGCCGCGGGCGGGGAGCTGTTTTTT. Translated: CASSLASGRAAGGELFF.

This clone was counted once. The CDR3 DNA follows: TGTGCCAGCAGCCGGGACTTTACCAATGAGCAGTTCTTC. Residues: CASSRDFTNEQFF. The genes are TRBV5-4 and TRBJ2-1; D might be TRBD2 (6 bases). CDR1 and CDR2 from the germline V gene are SGHNT and YYREEE (reference sequence). This CDR3 comprises 13 residues. V was pared by 4 bases and J by 6 bases, with 11 bases between.

The chain has TRBV6-1 and TRBJ1-3; the D gene is possibly TRBD1 (5 bases). Trimming cost V 2 bases and J 0 bases, with 11 bases left between them. CDR3 size: 16 residues. Germline V gene sequence: CDR1 MNHNS, CDR2 SASEGT. CDR3 bases: TGTGCCAGCAGTGAATTAGGGGAGAACTCTGGAAACACCATATATTTT. It translates to CASSELGENSGNTIYF.